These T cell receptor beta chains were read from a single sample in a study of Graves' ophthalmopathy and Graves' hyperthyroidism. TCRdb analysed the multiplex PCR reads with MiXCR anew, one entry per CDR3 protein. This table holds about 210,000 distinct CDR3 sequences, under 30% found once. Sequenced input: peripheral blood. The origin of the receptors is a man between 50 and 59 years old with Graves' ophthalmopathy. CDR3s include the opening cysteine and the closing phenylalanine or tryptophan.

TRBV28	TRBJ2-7	CASSSPGGGTGGSEQYF
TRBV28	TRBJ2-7	CASSFMDRSYEQYF
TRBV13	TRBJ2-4	CASSPKSLAKNIQYF
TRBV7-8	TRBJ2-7	CASSSLDGRSYEQYF
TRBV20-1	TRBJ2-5	CSALLAVQETQYF
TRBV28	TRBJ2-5	CASSFLWRGKETQYF
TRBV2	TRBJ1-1	CASSDGVGEAFF
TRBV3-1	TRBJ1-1	CASGQDWGVRGNTEAFF
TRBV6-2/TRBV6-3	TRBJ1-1	CASSYGATANTEAFF
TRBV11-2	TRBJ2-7	CASSLPSSPYEQYF
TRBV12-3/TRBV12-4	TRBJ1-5	CASSLSEGQPQHF
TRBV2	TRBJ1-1	CASSVLAQNTEAFF
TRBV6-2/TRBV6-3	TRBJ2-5	CASSHAPETQYF
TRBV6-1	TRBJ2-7	CASKLTDYRYEQYF
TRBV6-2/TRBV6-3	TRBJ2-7	CASNGRSYEQYF
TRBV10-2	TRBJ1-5	CATRDGYSNQPQHF
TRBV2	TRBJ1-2	CASSEQGASYGYTF
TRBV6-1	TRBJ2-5	CASSETQGETQYF
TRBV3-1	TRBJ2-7	CASSQVGVEQYF
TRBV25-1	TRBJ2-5	CASSPHAGGQETQYF
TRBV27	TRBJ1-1	CASSFTGWNTEAFF
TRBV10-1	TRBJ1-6	CASSRTVRNSPLHF
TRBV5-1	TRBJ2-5	CASSLGSVKLETQYF
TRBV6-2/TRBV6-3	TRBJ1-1	CASSSPGSPNTEAFF
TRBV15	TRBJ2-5	CATSRERTAQETQYF
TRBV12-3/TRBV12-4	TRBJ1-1	CASSGYGTEAFF
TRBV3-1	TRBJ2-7	CASSQQPSGAYEQYF
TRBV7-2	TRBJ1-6	CASSLLRGQSRPLHF
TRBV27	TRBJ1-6	CASSKDRGSPLHF
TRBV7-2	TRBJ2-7	CASSLANTGGEQYF
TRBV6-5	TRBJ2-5	CASSYGSRVRHETQYF
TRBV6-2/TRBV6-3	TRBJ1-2	CASSQTFGYTF
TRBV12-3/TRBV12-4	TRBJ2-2	CASRKDRDRELFF
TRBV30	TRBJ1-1	CAWSLGQGAFF
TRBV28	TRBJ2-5	CASSFGGDRGETQYF
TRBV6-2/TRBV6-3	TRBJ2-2	CASSTGIWELFF
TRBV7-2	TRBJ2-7	CASRQTSGKNEQYF
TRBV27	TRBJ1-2	CASTAGSGYTF
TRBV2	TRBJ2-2	CASSEDYRAGELFF